This record looks at one T cell receptor beta chain sequence and its context. Its antigen is currently unknown. The PCR used 60 Vbeta and 13 Jbeta primers. TCRdb keeps only in-frame clones here, not all; method: immunoSEQ multiplex PCR. The sample lists fewer than 70,000 clones, roughly 83% occurring once. The sample originates from a study of cytomegalovirus exposure and HLA in healthy donors. Study background: A data release that came early held tens of millions of unique TCRs from HLA-typed donors.

Trimming stripped 6 bases from V and 1 base from J, with 12 bases between. This CDR3 has 14 amino acids. In germline, CDR1 is ENHRY, CDR2 SYGVKD. Study findings and constraints: Most TCR sequences showed up rarely, but some public TCRs showed up in many donors. Accurate predictions that matched the HLA-A and HLA-B alleles of most subjects were reportedly made from TCR beta sequences.

Sequenced sample: PBMCs. The chain joins TRBV10-3 to TRBJ1-1; tentative D call: TRBD1 (6 bases). The receptor was isolated from a man between 40 and 49 years old in good health and CMV-seronegative. The DNA of the CDR3 is TGTGCCATCAGATCGAACAGGGAGAACACTGAAGCTTTCTTT. This encodes CAIRSNRENTEAFF.